Listed here is a single T cell receptor beta chain. TCRdb independently ran MiXCR on the RT-PCR reads; one entry per CDR3 protein. The sample lists 150,000 to 200,000 distinct CDR3 sequences, over 25% occurring once. This sample stems from a study of patients and donors after allogeneic stem cell transplantation. Germline V gene sequence: CDR1 LNHDA, CDR2 SQIVND (reference sequence). The CDR3 runs 14 residues. V shed 0 bases and J shed 11 bases, with 15 bases lying between them. The chain uses TRBV19 and TRBJ2-3; perhaps TRBD2 as D (6 bases). The sequencing input was blood, either unsorted or a sorted T cell fraction (not recorded which). This clonotype was sampled from a human donor who was either an allogeneic HSCT recipient or a stem cell or donor lymphocyte infusion donor (not recorded which). It is not recorded whose cells these are; they may come from a transplant donor. The CDR3 sequence: CASSIDPPGDQQYF. For the CDR3, the DNA is TGTGCCAGTAGTATAGACCCTCCGGGAGACCAGCAGTATTTT.